This T cell receptor beta chain was identified in a study of T-cell reconstitution after alpha-beta-depleted transplantation in children. Study-wide results and limits: Surviving recipient T cells and thymic progenitors produced the high day-60 TCRbeta diversity seen in some patients. Diversity and T-cell counts at one year after transplant derived mostly from new T cells.

As for this clonotype: Its antigen is not identified.

Germline V lookup: CDR1 SEHNR, CDR2 FQNEAQ (reference sequence). Trimming pared 8 bases from V and 6 bases from J, leaving 19 bases between. The CDR3 contains 14 residues. It was with unique molecular identifiers that the TCRbeta library was prepared. TCRdb fed the PCR reads into MiXCR, producing one record per CDR3 protein. The sample shows approximately 520,000 distinct CDR3 sequences, around 10% of them seen only once. The source of this sequence is a female patient aged 2-10 years who had a stem cell transplant for aplastic anemia, so the T cells may come from the graft donor. The V gene is TRBV7-9, the J gene TRBJ1-1; D is unclear. The sample here was PBMCs, mostly from graft donor cells, taken 180 days after TCRalphabeta/CD19-depleted stem cell transplant. CDR3 bases: TGTGCCAGCGGTAGCTTGCCCCCCGGGCCTGAAGCTTTCTTT. Amino acid sequence: CASGSLPPGPEAFF. The whole variable domain, remainder taken from reference TRBV7-9 and TRBJ1-1, is DTGVSQNPRHKITKRGQNVTFRCDPISEHNRLYWYRQTLGQGPEFLTYFQNEAQLEKSRLLSDRFSAERPKGSFSTLEIQRTEQGDSAMYLCASGSLPPGPEAFFGQGTRLTVV.